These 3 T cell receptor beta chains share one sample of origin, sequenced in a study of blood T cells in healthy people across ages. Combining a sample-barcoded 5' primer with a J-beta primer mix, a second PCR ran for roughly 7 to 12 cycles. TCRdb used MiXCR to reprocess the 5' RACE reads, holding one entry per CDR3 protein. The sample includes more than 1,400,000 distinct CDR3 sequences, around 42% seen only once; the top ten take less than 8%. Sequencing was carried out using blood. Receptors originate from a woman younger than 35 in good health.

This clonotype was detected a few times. The CDR3 protein is CAIRSSYNEQFF. The DNA of the CDR3 is TGTGCCATCAGGAGCTCCTACAATGAGCAGTTCTTC. The chain has TRBV10-3 and TRBJ2-1; D unclear. V was shortened by 6 bases and J by 0 bases, with 3 bases between the two germline ends. The CDR3 spans 12 residues. Germline-derived CDR1 and CDR2 are ENHRY and SYGVKD.

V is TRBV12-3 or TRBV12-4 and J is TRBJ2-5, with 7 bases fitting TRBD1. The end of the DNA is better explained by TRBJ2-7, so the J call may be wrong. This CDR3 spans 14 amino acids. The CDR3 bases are TGTGCCAGCAGTTTAATGCAGGGGGCCTACGAGCAGTACTTC. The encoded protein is CASSLMQGAYEQYF.

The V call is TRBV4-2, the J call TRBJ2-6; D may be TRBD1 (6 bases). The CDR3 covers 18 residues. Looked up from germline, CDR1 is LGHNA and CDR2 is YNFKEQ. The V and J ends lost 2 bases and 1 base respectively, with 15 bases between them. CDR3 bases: TGTGCCAGCAGCCAAATACAGGGACGTGGGTCTGGGGCCAACGTCCTGACTTTC. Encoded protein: CASSQIQGRGSGANVLTF.